This T cell receptor beta chain was found in a study of regulatory T cells in long-lasting Graves disease. Germline loops: CDR1 SNHLY, CDR2 FYNNEI. The CDR3 spans 19 residues. V dropped 5 bases and J dropped 3; count of bases not matched to a gene: 16. This clonotype was counted between two and nine times. The time point: persistent/refractory GD, antithyroid drugs over 5 years with positive TRAb. From PBMCs, RNA was extracted and then used to make the TCR library. The authors built TCR beta libraries using iRepertoire HTBI primers and Arm-PCR of CDR3 regions. Via MiXCR, TCRdb re-called the multiplex PCR reads, giving one row per CDR3 protein. There are 400,000 to 600,000 distinct CDR3 sequences in the sample; approximately 21% occur only once, and 6.5% to 9% lies in the top ten.

The sequenced sample was peripheral blood mononuclear cells (PBMCs), obtained when the disease was refractory, from a patient treated with antithyroid drugs. The chain uses TRBV2 and TRBJ2-2, with 9 bases matching TRBD1. The sequence was collected from a female donor with Graves disease. The DNA of the CDR3 is TGTGCCAGCAGTTTAACGGGACAGGGCGCAACTAGGGACACCGGGGAGCTGTTTTTT. This gives the protein CASSLTGQGATRDTGELFF.